These 15 T cell receptor beta chains came from one sample sequenced in a study of blood T cell repertoires in COVID-19. The data were produced by immunoSEQ multiplex PCR, yet TCRdb's version contains in-frame clones alone and is incomplete. The data hold around 450,000 clones, with 80% to 95% observed a single time. Input material: PBMCs or T cells enriched from blood (not recorded which). The receptor set was obtained from a man younger than 35 who had recovered from COVID-19.

The chain recombines TRBV10-3 with TRBJ1-5; TRBD1 aligns across 9 bases. The CDR3 is 16 residues long. The ends lost 6 bases at V and 1 base at J; junction bases unmatched: 7. CDR1 and CDR2 (germline): ENHRY, SYGVKD. Written as DNA, the CDR3 is TGTGCCATCAGAGACGACAGGGGGAAAAGCAATCAGCCCCAGCATTTT. The encoded protein is CAIRDDRGKSNQPQHF.

V and J are TRBV4-1 and TRBJ2-2; TRBD1 aligns across 7 bases. The CDR3 has 21 residues. The germline V gene encodes CDR1 MGHRA and CDR2 YSYEKL. The V and J ends lost 2 bases and 1 base, in that order; junction bases with no gene match: 19. The DNA of the CDR3 is TGCGCCAGCAGCCAACGATACACCGGGACAGCGAATCCCGTGAACACCGGGGAGCTGTTTTTT. Protein product: CASSQRYTGTANPVNTGELFF.

This rearrangement joins TRBV7-3 to TRBJ2-5, with 13 positions matching TRBD2. V dropped 6 bases and J dropped 5; count of bases not matched to a gene: 9. The CDR3 is 16 amino acids. Germline V gene lookup returns CDR1 SGHTA and CDR2 FQGTGA. The CDR3 DNA follows: TGTGCCAGCAGTTTAGGGACTAGCGGGGTCGGGGAGACCCAGTACTTC. This translates into CASSLGTSGVGETQYF.

The chain links TRBV11-3 to TRBJ2-2; D ambiguous. The V end lost 0 bases, the J end lost 8 bases, and 7 bases lay between the germline ends. Germline V gene lookup returns CDR1 SGHNT and CDR2 YENEEA. The CDR3 is made up of 13 amino acids. The chain's CDR3 is CASSLDLAGELFF. In nucleotides, the CDR3 is TGTGCCAGCAGCTTAGATCTGGCTGGGGAGCTGTTTTTT.

This chain links TRBV5-1 with TRBJ1-2, with D perhaps TRBD1 (6 bases). With 4 bases removed from V and 2 bases from J, the gap between germline ends came to 15 bases. In germline, CDR1 is SGHRS, CDR2 YFSETQ. CDR3 size: 15 residues. The CDR3 DNA is TGCGCCAGCAGCGGATTAACAAGGGGGAACTATGGCTACACCTTC. Its protein is CASSGLTRGNYGYTF.

The CDR3, as DNA: TGTGCCAGCAGCGTAGACCCCCGCCGGGCTGAAGCTTTCTTT. Translation: CASSVDPRRAEAFF. This chain joins TRBV9 and TRBJ1-1, with no clear D. Germline CDR1 reads SGDLS; CDR2 reads YYNGEE. This CDR3 comprises 14 residues. Trimming pared 0 bases from V and 6 bases from J, leaving 12 bases between. Based on the CDR3 plus reference TRBV9 and TRBJ1-1, the full variable domain is DSGVTQTPKHLITATGQRVTLRCSPRSGDLSVYWYQQSLDQGLQFLIQYYNGEERAKGNILERFSAQQFPDLHSELNLSSLELGDSALYFCASSVDPRRAEAFFGQGTRLTVV.

This clone has only one observation. Other DNA sequences from this sample encode an identical CDR3 as well. V is TRBV18 and J is TRBJ2-1; 13 nucleotides align to TRBD2. Trimming at V came to 3 bases and at J to 6 bases, leaving 5 bases not matched to a gene. The CDR3 has 16 amino acids. Germline values: CDR1 KGHSH, CDR2 LQKENI. The CDR3 coding sequence is TGTGCCAGCTCACCGCCTGGACTAGCGGGGGTCAATGAGCAGTTCTTC. Translation gives CASSPPGLAGVNEQFF.

The V and J genes are TRBV9 and TRBJ1-1; 7 bases fit TRBD1. This CDR3 comprises 18 residues. V was clipped by 3 bases and J by 1 base; unmatched bases: 15. Germline V lookup: CDR1 SGDLS, CDR2 YYNGEE. CDR3 region: CASSARQGIDYPNTEAFF. The CDR3 DNA follows: TGTGCCAGCAGCGCTAGACAGGGAATCGACTACCCGAACACTGAAGCTTTCTTT.

This clone was seen more than once but under ten times. This sample includes further DNA sequences coding for the same CDR3. The rearrangement joins TRBV10-3 to TRBJ2-7; D might be TRBD1 (6 bases). The V end was cut by 4 bases, the J end by 2 bases, with 6 bases between. CDR1 ENHRY and CDR2 SYGVKD come from the germline V gene. This CDR3 region has 12 residues. The CDR3 DNA is TGTGCCATCAGTGGGGACACCTACGAGCAGTACTTC. Translating gives CAISGDTYEQYF.

The V and J genes are TRBV5-1 and TRBJ1-2; D not certain. The CDR3 sequence is 13 residues long. Trimming took 2 bases from V and 8 from J, leaving 13 bases between them. CDR1 is SGHRS, CDR2 YFSETQ, per germline. As DNA, the CDR3 is TGCGCCAGCAGCTTAGACCCACCGGGAGGCTACACCTTC. Its translation: CASSLDPPGGYTF.

V usage is TRBV7-9 and J usage is TRBJ2-3, with TRBD1 as a possible D gene (5 bases). This CDR3 spans 16 amino acids. The germline V and J ends were trimmed by 5 bases and 4 bases, with 19 bases remaining between them. Germline CDR1 is SEHNR and CDR2 is FQNEAQ (reference sequence). The CDR3 spells CASSPRRISRADTQYF. The CDR3 DNA reads as TGTGCCAGCAGCCCCCGTCGGATTAGCAGGGCAGATACGCAGTATTTT.

The J gene is TRBJ1-6, the V gene TRBV9, with D maybe TRBD1 (6 bases). CDR1 is SGDLS and CDR2 is YYNGEE in the germline V gene. The CDR3 consists of 15 residues. V lost 3 bases to trimming and J lost 5 bases, with 12 bases between them. CDR3 protein: CASSGGGQNNSPLHF. CDR3 DNA: TGTGCCAGCAGCGGGGGGGGGCAGAATAATTCACCCCTCCACTTT.

The J gene is TRBJ1-1, the V gene TRBV5-1; D uncertain. Germline V gives CDR1 SGHRS, CDR2 YFSETQ. CDR3 length equals 15 residues. The V gene lost 4 bases and the J gene lost 1 base, with 14 bases spanning the gap. CDR3 amino acids: CASSVANAPNTEAFF. The CDR3, as DNA: TGCGCCAGCAGCGTAGCCAATGCGCCGAACACTGAAGCTTTCTTT.

The chain carries TRBV12-5 and TRBJ1-2; the D is unclear. The CDR3 extends over 9 amino acids. Germline V gene lookup returns CDR1 LGHNT and CDR2 FRNRAP. Trimming took off 3 bases at V and 11 bases at J, with 4 bases between the two ends. The CDR3 reads CASGFPYTF. The CDR3 coding sequence is TGTGCTAGTGGTTTCCCTTACACCTTC.

The chain joins TRBV5-1 to TRBJ2-2; TRBD1 might be the D (5 bases). CDR3 size: 15 residues. V was clipped by 4 bases and J by 4 bases, with 14 bases between them. CDR1 and CDR2 (germline): SGHRS, YFSETQ. In nucleotides, the CDR3 is TGCGCCAGCAGCATCGCGCAGGGTAGCACCGGGGAGCTGTTTTTT. Protein product: CASSIAQGSTGELFF.